A selection of T cell receptor beta chains follows, all from one sample in a study of cytomegalovirus exposure and HLA in healthy donors. TCRdb's copy holds only in-frame clones and misses some; the assay was immunoSEQ multiplex PCR. The sample records more than 95,000 clones, roughly three quarters being singletons. Sample: PBMCs. Receptors were obtained from a man aged 25 to 40 in good health and CMV-seropositive. CDR3s include the opening cysteine and the closing phenylalanine or tryptophan. D genes are given only for firm matches. Expanded clones are given a class, and other clones once, few, many or no size at all.

j_call: TRBJ2-7
clone_size: -
v_call: TRBV4-1
d_call: -
cdr3_nt: TGCGCCAGCAGCCAAGTCGGGCCGGGGAGACACTACGAGCAGTACTTC
cdr3_aa: CASSQVGPGRHYEQYF

j_call: TRBJ2-3
clone_size: -
v_call: TRBV7-2
d_call: TRBD2
cdr3_nt: TGTGCCAGCAGCCCAAGGACTAGCGGGGTGACTAGCACAGATACGCAGTATTTT
cdr3_aa: CASSPRTSGVTSTDTQYF

j_call: TRBJ2-1
clone_size: -
v_call: TRBV5-1
d_call: -
cdr3_nt: TGCGCCAGCAGCGTGTTAGAGAATGAGCAGTTCTTC
cdr3_aa: CASSVLENEQFF

j_call: TRBJ2-5
clone_size: -
v_call: TRBV5-1
d_call: TRBD2
cdr3_nt: TGCGCCAGCAGCTTGGCGGGGACTAACCAAGAGACCCAGTACTTC
cdr3_aa: CASSLAGTNQETQYF

j_call: TRBJ2-7
clone_size: -
v_call: TRBV27
d_call: TRBD2
cdr3_nt: TGTGCCAGCAGCTCCCCCCAACATCGGGGGGCCTACGAGCAGTACTTC
cdr3_aa: CASSSPQHRGAYEQYF

j_call: TRBJ1-1
clone_size: -
v_call: TRBV7-9
d_call: TRBD1
cdr3_nt: TGTGCCAGCAGCCGGACAGGGGGGGATGACACTGAAGCTTTCTTT
cdr3_aa: CASSRTGGDDTEAFF

j_call: TRBJ2-7
clone_size: -
v_call: TRBV4-3
d_call: TRBD2
cdr3_nt: TGCGCCAGCAGCCAAGGTCCCGGGACTAGCGGGAGAAGCCCCTACGAGCAGTACTTC
cdr3_aa: CASSQGPGTSGRSPYEQYF

j_call: TRBJ2-1
clone_size: -
v_call: TRBV29-1
d_call: -
cdr3_nt: TGCAGCGTTGAAATCTACGTCAATGAGCAGTTCTTC
cdr3_aa: CSVEIYVNEQFF

j_call: TRBJ2-7
clone_size: -
v_call: TRBV7-9
d_call: TRBD1
cdr3_nt: TGTGCCAGCAGCATGACAGGGGCCCGCTTGGAGAACGAGCAGTACTTC
cdr3_aa: CASSMTGARLENEQYF

j_call: TRBJ1-5
clone_size: -
v_call: TRBV19
d_call: -
cdr3_nt: TGTGCCAGTAGTCGGCGGGGGCGCAATCAGCCCCAGCATTTT
cdr3_aa: CASSRRGRNQPQHF

j_call: TRBJ2-5
clone_size: -
v_call: TRBV7-2
d_call: TRBD2
cdr3_nt: TGTGCCAGCAGCTTAGGCCCGCTAGCGGGGGCCCCGAGAGAGACCCAGTACTTC
cdr3_aa: CASSLGPLAGAPRETQYF

j_call: TRBJ2-5
clone_size: -
v_call: TRBV2
d_call: -
cdr3_nt: TGTGCCAGCAGCGAAGACCCCGGACTCTTGAGGGAGCAGTACTTC
cdr3_aa: CASSEDPGLLREQYF

j_call: TRBJ1-2
clone_size: -
v_call: TRBV28
d_call: -
cdr3_nt: TGTGCCAGCTGTAATTCGAATCGGAACTATGGCTACACCTTC
cdr3_aa: CASCNSNRNYGYTF

j_call: TRBJ2-7
clone_size: -
v_call: TRBV19
d_call: -
cdr3_nt: TGTGCCAGTAGTTTCCACTACGAGCAGTACTTC
cdr3_aa: CASSFHYEQYF

j_call: TRBJ2-7
clone_size: -
v_call: TRBV9
d_call: TRBD1
cdr3_nt: TGTGCCAGCAGCACTGGACAGGGCCTTTTCGAGGAGCAGTACTTC
cdr3_aa: CASSTGQGLFEEQYF

j_call: TRBJ2-3
clone_size: -
v_call: TRBV29-1
d_call: -
cdr3_nt: TGCAGCGTTGCTGGTAGCCCACGCACAGATACGCAGTATTTT
cdr3_aa: CSVAGSPRTDTQYF

j_call: TRBJ2-1
clone_size: -
v_call: TRBV6-5
d_call: -
cdr3_nt: TGTGCCAGCAGTTACTCATCTAGCTGGTATAACAATGAGCAGTTCTTC
cdr3_aa: CASSYSSSWYNNEQFF

j_call: TRBJ2-7
clone_size: once
v_call: TRBV19
d_call: -
cdr3_nt: TGTGCCAGTAGTATACGGCGGCTAGCGCGTGACGAGCAGTACTTC
cdr3_aa: CASSIRRLARDEQYF

j_call: TRBJ2-5
clone_size: -
v_call: TRBV2
d_call: -
cdr3_nt: TGTGCCAGCAGTGGGGACATGGGGGGGGAGCAGTACTTC
cdr3_aa: CASSGDMGGEQYF

j_call: TRBJ1-2
clone_size: once
v_call: TRBV29-1
d_call: TRBD1
cdr3_nt: TGCAGCGTTGAGATATACGGGACAGGGGATGTAGGCTATGGCTACACCTTC
cdr3_aa: CSVEIYGTGDVGYGYTF

j_call: TRBJ2-5
clone_size: -
v_call: TRBV28
d_call: TRBD2
cdr3_nt: TGTGCCAGCAGTTTGGGCGGGAGTGGTAAGACCCAGTACTTC
cdr3_aa: CASSLGGSGKTQYF

j_call: TRBJ2-7
clone_size: -
v_call: TRBV6-6
d_call: TRBD1
cdr3_nt: TGTGCCAGCAAGTGGACAGGGAGCTCCTACGAGCAGTACTTC
cdr3_aa: CASKWTGSSYEQYF

j_call: TRBJ2-7
clone_size: -
v_call: TRBV2
d_call: TRBD1
cdr3_nt: TGTGCCAGCAGTGAATCCCAGGGGGCTGGGTACGAGCAGTACTTC
cdr3_aa: CASSESQGAGYEQYF

j_call: TRBJ1-4
clone_size: once
v_call: TRBV6-4
d_call: TRBD1
cdr3_nt: TGTGCCAGCAGAGAAGGGACAGGTAAAGAGGAAAAACTGTTTTTT
cdr3_aa: CASREGTGKEEKLFF

j_call: TRBJ1-1
clone_size: -
v_call: TRBV4-3
d_call: -
cdr3_nt: TGCGCCAGCAGCCAAGATCCCTCGGGGGGGCTGAACACTGAAGCTTTCTTT
cdr3_aa: CASSQDPSGGLNTEAFF